This T cell receptor beta chain was sequenced in a study of cytomegalovirus exposure and HLA in healthy donors. On the study more broadly: Assignment to the Caucasian-associated ancestry cluster applied to 81% of the roughly 400 genotyped donors.

13 Jbeta primers and 60 Vbeta primers were used for the PCR. The assay was immunoSEQ multiplex PCR, and TCRdb's table has in-frame clones only and misses some. The sample lists more than 80,000 clones, approximately 71% occurring once. Germline loops: CDR1 WSHSY, CDR2 SAAADI. The CDR3 spans 13 residues. V was cut by 7 bases and J by 1 base, with 10 bases left in between. This TCR derives from a man aged 45-65 years in good health and CMV-seronegative. The specimen was PBMCs. V is TRBV10-2 and J is TRBJ1-1; weak D call: TRBD1 (6 bases). CDR3 nucleotide sequence: TGCGCCAGCACCGTGACAGGGAACACTGAAGCTTTCTTT. Its protein product is CASTVTGNTEAFF.